One and the same sample provided the 7 T cell receptor beta chains below, sequenced in a study of cytotoxic CD8 clonotypes in ibrutinib-treated CLL. Method: immunoSEQ multiplex PCR; TCRdb's copy keeps in-frame clones and lacks some. The data contain nearly 300,000 clones, 76% of them singletons. The source was PBMCs, collected at disease progression, from a patient treated with ibrutinib. These receptors originate from a human donor with chronic lymphocytic leukemia.

The genes are TRBV13 and TRBJ2-2; TRBD2 matches 7 bases. Germline-derived CDR1 and CDR2 are PRHDT and FYEKMQ (reference sequence). The CDR3 runs to 15 residues. V dropped 2 bases and J dropped 6; count of bases not matched to a gene: 6. The CDR3 loop is CASSLRGRASGELFF. CDR3 in DNA: TGTGCCAGCAGCTTACGTGGGAGGGCCTCCGGGGAGCTGTTTTTT. Drawing the rest from reference TRBV13 and TRBJ2-2, the complete variable domain is AAGVIQSPRHLIKEKRETATLKCYPIPRHDTVYWYQQGPGQDPQFLISFYEKMQSDKGSIPDRFSAQQFSDYHSELNMSSLELGDSALYFCASSLRGRASGELFFGEGSRLTVL.

The genes are TRBV11-2 and TRBJ2-2; D gene ambiguous. The germline CDR1 and CDR2 sequences are SGHAT and FQNNGV. The CDR3 extends over 14 amino acids. V shed 4 bases and J shed 7 bases, with 13 bases lying between them. The CDR3 region is CASSSLTGIGELFF. In nucleotides, the CDR3 is TGTGCCAGCAGCTCACTAACTGGTATCGGGGAGCTGTTTTTT.

The J gene is TRBJ2-7, the V gene TRBV5-1; D remains ambiguous. The V end lost 5 bases, the J end lost 0 bases, and 15 bases lay between the germline ends. Looked up from germline, CDR1 is SGHRS and CDR2 is YFSETQ. CDR3 length: 15 amino acids. The CDR3 nucleotides are TGCGCCAGCAGAGATGGGGATTGGAGCTCCTACGAGCAGTACTTC. It translates to CASRDGDWSSYEQYF.

This clone was seen only a few times. The J gene is TRBJ2-1, the V gene TRBV5-1; TRBD2 matches at 15 bases. CDR1 SGHRS and CDR2 YFSETQ come from the germline V gene. Trimming at V came to 4 bases and at J to 10 bases, leaving 9 bases not matched to a gene. CDR3 length equals 16 residues. CDR3 sequence: CASSQQGLAGGDEQFF. The CDR3 DNA is TGCGCCAGCAGCCAACAGGGACTAGCGGGAGGAGACGAGCAGTTCTTC.

The chain employs TRBV18 and TRBJ1-1; D unclear. The CDR3 is 17 residues long. Trimming removed 1 base at V and 1 base at J, with 16 bases between. The germline V gene has CDR1 KGHSH and CDR2 LQKENI. The CDR3 protein is CASSPRMELFRNTEAFF. For the CDR3, the DNA is TGTGCCAGCTCACCACGTATGGAACTATTTAGGAACACTGAAGCTTTCTTT.

This CDR3 is CASSPGTAAYEQYF. The CDR3 bases are TGTGCCAGCAGCCCTGGGACAGCGGCCTACGAGCAGTACTTC. The chain couples TRBV7-6 to TRBJ2-7; TRBD1 matches 7 bases. The germline V gene has CDR1 SGHVS and CDR2 FNYEAQ. CDR3 length: 14 amino acids. The J segment lost 2 bases and the V segment lost 5 bases, leaving 6 bases of the junction unmatched.

The chain combines TRBV5-1 with TRBJ2-3, with D possibly TRBD1 on 5 matching bases. CDR3 length: 14 amino acids. V gave up 3 bases and J gave up 4 bases, with 12 bases separating them. Germline CDR1 SGHRS, CDR2 YFSETQ. CDR3 sequence: CASSSGRVPDTQYF. DNA of the CDR3: TGCGCCAGCAGCTCGGGCAGGGTTCCAGATACGCAGTATTTT.